This T cell receptor beta chain was documented in a study of cytomegalovirus exposure and HLA in healthy donors. General study points: Clusters of TCRs from the first cohort tended to co-occur in the roughly 120 validation repertoires (as a later analysis found).

Libraries were prepared by immunoSEQ multiplex PCR; TCRdb keeps only in-frame clonotypes and omits some of them. This sample has roughly 65,000 clones, with nearly 95% found just once. In the case of this clone: Its antigen is not known.

This CDR3 is built from 14 residues. Germline V gene sequence: CDR1 SGHKS, CDR2 YYEKEE (reference sequence). Trimming removed 2 bases from V and 3 bases from J; junction bases left unmatched: 5. Sequencing used PBMCs. The V and J genes are TRBV5-5 and TRBJ2-7, with 7 bases that match TRBD2. The clonotype originates from a man younger than 35 in good health and CMV-seropositive. CDR3 in amino acids: CASSFGGRDYEQYF. CDR3 bases: TGTGCCAGCAGCTTCGGGGGGAGGGACTACGAGCAGTACTTC.